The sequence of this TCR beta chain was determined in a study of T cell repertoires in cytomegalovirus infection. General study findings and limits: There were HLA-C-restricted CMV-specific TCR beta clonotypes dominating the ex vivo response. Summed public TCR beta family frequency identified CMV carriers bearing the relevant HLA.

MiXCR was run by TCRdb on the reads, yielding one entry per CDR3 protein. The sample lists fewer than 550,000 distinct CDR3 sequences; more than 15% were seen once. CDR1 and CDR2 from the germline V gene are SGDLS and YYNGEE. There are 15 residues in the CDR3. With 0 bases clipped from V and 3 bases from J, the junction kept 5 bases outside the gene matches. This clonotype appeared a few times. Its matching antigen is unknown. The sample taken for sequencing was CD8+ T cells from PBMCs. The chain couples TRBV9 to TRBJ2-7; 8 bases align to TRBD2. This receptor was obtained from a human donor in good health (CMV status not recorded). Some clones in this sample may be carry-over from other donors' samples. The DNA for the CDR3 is TGTGCCAGCAGCGTAGTAGCGGGACATAACTACGAGCAGTACTTC. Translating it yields CASSVVAGHNYEQYF.